This T cell receptor (beta chain) is drawn from a study of CD8+CD57+ T cells in acquired aplastic anemia. Profiling that covered TCR beta VDJ and CDR3 relied on genomic DNA as its template. TCRdb passed the reads through MiXCR, listing each CDR3 protein once. The table records over 150,000 distinct CDR3 sequences, about three fifths of them present only once. Note on this clonotype: The antigen is unknown.

Study outcomes and limitations: Patients showed no significant difference from controls in CD8+ Simpson's diversity.

Germline CDR1 reads SEHNR; CDR2 reads FQNEAQ (reference sequence). Trimming at V came to 4 bases and at J to 0 bases, leaving 7 bases not matched to a gene. The CDR3 consists of 16 residues. Whoever was chosen for sequencing had shown CD8+CD57+ cell expansion by flow cytometry. What was sequenced was sorted CD4+, CD8+, or CD8+CD57+ T cells (not recorded which) from PBMCs. This sequence was found in a human donor with aplastic anemia. This chain connects TRBV7-9 to TRBJ2-3; 7 bases fit TRBD1. In DNA, the CDR3 is TGTGCCAGCAGCTCGAGGGGGCAGGCGAGCACAGATACGCAGTATTTT. Encoded protein: CASSSRGQASTDTQYF.